This paragraph covers one T cell receptor beta chain sequence. As handled by the study authors: Amplification of reference gene primers provided the estimated nucleated cell counts. Method: immunoSEQ multiplex PCR; TCRdb's copy keeps in-frame clones and lacks some. The D gene and trimming were derived from the DNA, and the V and J assignments and clone size from that table. The table includes under 400,000 clones, nearly 90% detected once. The entry originates in a study of blood T cell repertoires in COVID-19. Study details: Samples came from the United States, Italy and Spain, spanning acute and convalescent COVID-19.

The germline gives CDR1 MNHEY, CDR2 SMNVEV (reference sequence). CDR3 length: 14 residues. V gave up 6 bases and J gave up 5 bases, with 11 bases separating them. V and J are TRBV27 and TRBJ1-6; tentative D call: TRBD1 (6 bases). Material: peripheral blood. This receptor was identified in a man in his late teens or twenties with active or convalescent COVID-19. The CDR3 spells CASSGTYNNSPLHF. The CDR3 nucleotides read TGTGCCAGCAGCGGGACATATAATAATTCACCCCTCCACTTT.